One sample yielded the 30 T cell receptor beta chains listed below, sequenced in a study of CD8+ T cells in alopecia areata. Treatment given: oral pan-JAK inhibitor, 5-10 mg twice daily. cDNA serving as the sequencing template came from extracted, reverse transcribed RNA. The table came from immunoSEQ multiplex PCR; TCRdb's copy has only in-frame clones and leaves some out. This table holds 190,000 or so clones, about 60% found once. The material was CD4+ T cells sorted from blood, obtained at week 4, from a patient treated with tofacitinib. These receptors originate from a human donor with alopecia areata.

The V gene is TRBV6-1, the J gene TRBJ1-2; 8 bases are a match to TRBD1. Looked up from germline, CDR1 is MNHNS and CDR2 is SASEGT. The ends lost 5 bases at V and 8 bases at J; junction bases unmatched: 7. The CDR3 runs 13 residues. The CDR3 DNA is TGTGCCAGCAGTCTACAGGGGGTGGACGGCTACACCTTC. It translates to CASSLQGVDGYTF.

This clone was seen a single time. The chain is built from TRBV4-2 and TRBJ1-5, with no clear D. CDR3 length equals 13 residues. The V end lost 1 base, the J end lost 4 bases, and 5 bases lay between the germline ends. Germline V gene data show CDR1 as LGHNA and CDR2 as YNFKEQ. CDR3 sequence: CASSQGVNQPQHF. The CDR3 DNA is TGTGCCAGCAGCCAAGGCGTTAATCAGCCCCAGCATTTT.

This clone was found a few times. V is TRBV19 and J is TRBJ1-2; 8 nucleotides align to TRBD1. The junction had 1 base not matched to a gene; V was cut back by 5 bases and J by 2 bases. The germline CDR1 and CDR2 sequences are LNHDA and SQIVND (reference sequence). The CDR3 has 13 amino acids. DNA for the CDR3: TGTGCCAGTAGTTGGACAGGGAACTATGGCTACACCTTC. Its translation is CASSWTGNYGYTF. The variable domain in full, with the rest retrieved from reference TRBV19 and TRBJ1-2, is DGGITQSPKYLFRKEGQNVTLSCEQNLNHDAMYWYRQDPGQGLRLIYYSQIVNDFQKGDIAEGYSVSREKKESFPLTVTSAQKNPTAFYLCASSWTGNYGYTFGSGTRLTVV.

In its sample, this clone was seen a few times. The chain uses TRBV27 and TRBJ2-5; perhaps TRBD1 as D (5 bases). The CDR3 has 15 residues. From germline, CDR1 is MNHEY and CDR2 SMNVEV (reference sequence). Trimming stripped 5 bases from V and 7 bases from J, with 20 bases between. The CDR3 reads CASSAIPQGRATQYF. CDR3 in DNA: TGTGCCAGCAGTGCAATCCCTCAGGGTCGGGCGACCCAGTACTTC.

The chain couples TRBV25-1 to TRBJ2-2, with no clear D. The CDR3 spans 16 residues. CDR1 is MGHDK and CDR2 is SYGVNS in the germline V gene. V was cut by 6 bases and J by 1 base, with 15 bases left in between. Here the CDR3 DNA reads TGTGCCAGCAGCCCCTTCGACACAATGAACACCGGGGAGCTGTTTTTT. This gives the protein CASSPFDTMNTGELFF.

About this clone itself: The identical CDR3 is also encoded by other nucleotide sequences in the sample. This chain uses TRBV7-2 with TRBJ1-1; D might be TRBD1 (5 bases). Trimming took off 2 bases at V and 1 base at J, with 5 bases between the two ends. Germline CDR1 is SGHTA and CDR2 is FQGNSA. The CDR3 sequence is 13 residues long. The CDR3 spells CASSLRGNTEAFF. CDR3 nucleotide sequence: TGTGCCAGCAGCTTAAGGGGGAACACTGAAGCTTTCTTT.

The J gene is TRBJ1-2, the V gene TRBV19, with D possibly being TRBD1 (5 bases). Trimming pared 6 bases from V and 2 bases from J, leaving 13 bases between. Germline values: CDR1 LNHDA, CDR2 SQIVND (reference sequence). The CDR3 is 14 amino acids. The DNA for the CDR3 is TGTGCCAGTAGATCCCGGGGCGAAAACTATGGCTACACCTTC. This translates into CASRSRGENYGYTF.

The J gene is TRBJ2-7, the V gene TRBV4-3, with D maybe TRBD2 (6 bases). V lost 4 bases to trimming and J lost 6 bases, with 19 bases between them. Germline V lookup: CDR1 LGHNA, CDR2 YSLEER. This CDR3 has 15 amino acids. The CDR3 here is CASSRRDGSTSEQYF. CDR3 nucleotide sequence: TGCGCCAGCAGCCGGAGGGACGGGTCGACTAGCGAGCAGTACTTC.

The chain has TRBV5-6 and TRBJ2-5; the match to TRBD2 covers 7 bases. Germline V gene data show CDR1 as SGHDT and CDR2 as YYEEEE. With V trimmed by 2 bases and J by 2 bases, 3 bases remained unmatched. The CDR3 loop spans 14 amino acids. The CDR3 sequence: CASSFGAGQETQYF. As DNA, the CDR3 is TGTGCCAGCAGCTTCGGAGCGGGGCAAGAGACCCAGTACTTC.

This clone was detected a few times. The chain couples TRBV14 to TRBJ2-1; 8 nucleotides agree with TRBD2. The CDR3 length is 13 residues. CDR1 SGHDN and CDR2 FVKESK come from the germline V gene. V shed 4 bases and J 9 bases; nucleotides not matched to a gene: 5. The CDR3 DNA sequence: TGTGCCAGCAGCCTAGCGGGGAATGGTGAGCAGTTCTTC. It encodes CASSLAGNGEQFF.

This chain joins TRBV4-1 and TRBJ2-2; weak D call: TRBD2 (6 bases). The CDR3 runs 14 residues. Germline values: CDR1 MGHRA, CDR2 YSYEKL. Trimming took off 5 bases at V and 6 bases at J, with 13 bases between the two ends. The CDR3 nucleotides are TGCGCCAGCAGCGCAGGGTGGGGGGCCGGGGAGCTGTTTTTT. Its translation: CASSAGWGAGELFF.

The chain employs TRBV5-4 and TRBJ1-1; no definite D call. CDR3 size: 13 residues. Trimming took off 5 bases at V and 1 base at J, with 9 bases between the two ends. The germline V gene encodes CDR1 SGHNT and CDR2 YYREEE (reference sequence). For the CDR3, the DNA is TGTGCCAGCAGTTTCGATTCGAACACTGAAGCTTTCTTT. It yields the protein CASSFDSNTEAFF. Full variable domain (missing parts from reference TRBV5-4 and TRBJ1-1): ETGVTQSPTHLIKTRGQQVTLRCSSQSGHNTVSWYQQALGQGPQFIFQYYREEENGRGNFPPRFSGLQFPNYSSELNVNALELDDSALYLCASSFDSNTEAFFGQGTRLTVV.

The chain links TRBV28 to TRBJ2-2; D is perhaps TRBD2 (5 bases). Trimming stripped 7 bases from V and 4 bases from J, with 19 bases between. The CDR3 length is 16 residues. Germline values: CDR1 MDHEN, CDR2 SYDVKM. Here the CDR3 DNA reads TGTGCCAGCACTCAAGACCGGGGAGCCCCCACCGGGGAGCTGTTTTTT. Translating gives CASTQDRGAPTGELFF.

This chain connects TRBV5-1 to TRBJ1-5; tentative D call: TRBD1 (5 bases). The CDR3 length is 14 residues. The V end lost 2 bases, the J end lost 6 bases, and 12 bases lay between the germline ends. Germline V gene lookup returns CDR1 SGHRS and CDR2 YFSETQ. CDR3 in DNA: TGCGCCAGCAGCTTAGGGGACCCGGGTCAGCCCCAGCATTTT. Residues: CASSLGDPGQPQHF.

The sample holds a few counts of this clone. The chain is built from TRBV29-1 and TRBJ2-5; 9 positions match TRBD1. The V gene's germline CDR1 is SQVTM and CDR2 ANQGSEA. With V trimmed by 7 bases and J by 3 bases, 3 bases remained unmatched. The CDR3 spans 12 residues. CDR3 bases: TGCAGCGGCCGGACAGGGGAAGAGACCCAGTACTTC. Protein product: CSGRTGEETQYF.

This chain links TRBV29-1 with TRBJ1-1, with 7 nucleotides matching TRBD1. The CDR3 covers 13 residues. The germline V gene has CDR1 SQVTM and CDR2 ANQGSEA. V trimming: 7 bases; J trimming: 1 base; junction bases outside the gene matches: 6. The CDR3 DNA reads TGCAGCGCCCGGACAGGAAGGAACACTGAAGCTTTCTTT. This translates into CSARTGRNTEAFF.

Ten or more counts support this clone. V is TRBV19 and J is TRBJ1-5, with D tentatively TRBD1 (5 bases). Germline V gene sequence: CDR1 LNHDA, CDR2 SQIVND (reference sequence). V lost 4 bases and J 7 bases, leaving 11 bases between the germline ends. The CDR3 has 13 amino acids. The chain's CDR3 is CASSRGVEQPQHF. In DNA, the CDR3 is TGTGCCAGTAGTAGGGGGGTAGAACAGCCCCAGCATTTT. Full variable domain (rest looked up from reference TRBV19 and TRBJ1-5): DGGITQSPKYLFRKEGQNVTLSCEQNLNHDAMYWYRQDPGQGLRLIYYSQIVNDFQKGDIAEGYSVSREKKESFPLTVTSAQKNPTAFYLCASSRGVEQPQHFGDGTRLSIL.

This chain joins TRBV6-6 and TRBJ1-5; possibly TRBD1 for D (6 bases). Germline values: CDR1 MNHNY, CDR2 SVGAGI (reference sequence). The CDR3 is made up of 15 amino acids. Trimming removed 6 bases at V and 5 bases at J, with 17 bases between. Here the CDR3 reads CASSIGGGRDQPQHF. The CDR3 bases are TGTGCCAGCAGCATCGGAGGGGGTAGAGATCAGCCCCAGCATTTT.

The chain recombines TRBV10-3 with TRBJ1-1, with D unresolved. Per germline, CDR1 ENHRY and CDR2 SYGVKD. There are 13 residues in the CDR3. V was clipped by 4 bases and J by 0 bases, with 6 bases between them. DNA for the CDR3: TGTGCCATCAGTGCGGCCCTGAACACTGAAGCTTTCTTT. Its protein product is CAISAALNTEAFF.

CDR3 in DNA: TGTGCCAGCAGCTTAGCGGGAACAGATAATCAGCCCCAGCATTTT. Protein product: CASSLAGTDNQPQHF. The V call is TRBV7-9, the J call TRBJ1-5; D is unresolved. CDR1 is SEHNR and CDR2 is FQNEAQ in the germline V gene (reference sequence). CDR3 size: 15 residues. V lost 0 bases to trimming and J lost 4 bases, with 10 bases between them.

This sequence joins TRBV6-5 and TRBJ1-2, with a weak D call TRBD1 (5 bases). The CDR3 sequence is 13 residues long. The germline V gene has CDR1 MNHEY and CDR2 SVGAGI. V shed 6 bases and J shed 7 bases, with 15 bases lying between them. CDR3 nucleotides: TGTGCCAGCAGCCCCCAGGGCGCTGGTGGCTACACCTTC. It specifies CASSPQGAGGYTF.

The rearrangement joins TRBV28 to TRBJ2-2; 7 nucleotides match TRBD1. With 4 bases clipped from V and 3 bases from J, the junction kept 5 bases outside the gene matches. The CDR3 contains 15 residues. Germline V gene lookup returns CDR1 MDHEN and CDR2 SYDVKM. CDR3 bases: TGTGCCAGCAGTTCACGGGACAGCGACACCGGGGAGCTGTTTTTT. Amino acids: CASSSRDSDTGELFF.

CDR3 nucleotides: TGTGCCTGGAGTGTCCGGGCAGGCCGCACGGAGACCCAGTACTTC. Translating gives CAWSVRAGRTETQYF. The rearrangement uses TRBV30 and TRBJ2-5; D gene ambiguous. CDR3 length: 15 amino acids. Looked up from germline, CDR1 is GTSNPN and CDR2 is SVGIG (reference sequence). The V end lost 0 bases, the J end lost 5 bases, and 16 bases lay between the germline ends. Using reference TRBV30 and TRBJ2-5 for the parts outside the CDR3, the full variable domain is SQTIHQWPATLVQPVGSPLSLECTVEGTSNPNLYWYRQAAGRGLQLLFYSVGIGQISSEVPQNLSASRPQDRQFILSSKKLLLSDSGFYLCAWSVRAGRTETQYFGPGTRLLVL.

The chain combines TRBV9 with TRBJ2-7, with 9 bases matching TRBD1. CDR3 length equals 14 residues. The J segment lost 0 bases and the V segment lost 3 bases, leaving 1 base of the junction unmatched. The germline V gene encodes CDR1 SGDLS and CDR2 YYNGEE. The CDR3 DNA is TGTGCCAGCAGCGAGGACAGGGGCTCCTACGAGCAGTACTTC. This encodes CASSEDRGSYEQYF.

The gene calls are TRBV4-2 and TRBJ2-7; D not certain. The V and J ends lost 1 base and 0 bases respectively, with 16 bases between them. The CDR3 consists of 17 residues. Germline values: CDR1 LGHNA, CDR2 YNFKEQ. The CDR3 sequence: CASSQVGAGAASYEQYF. CDR3 DNA sequence: TGTGCCAGCAGCCAAGTCGGCGCAGGAGCAGCCTCCTACGAGCAGTACTTC.

The chain carries TRBV5-1 and TRBJ2-5; TRBD2 aligns across 7 bases. The V gene's germline CDR1 is SGHRS and CDR2 YFSETQ. The CDR3 is made up of 14 amino acids. The ends lost 4 bases at V and 2 bases at J; junction bases unmatched: 5. The DNA of the CDR3 is TGCGCCAGCAGCGAGGGGAGGGATCAAGAGACCCAGTACTTC. Protein: CASSEGRDQETQYF. Variable domain in full (rest from reference TRBV5-1 and TRBJ2-5): KAGVTQTPRYLIKTRGQQVTLSCSPISGHRSVSWYQQTPGQGLQFLFEYFSETQRNKGNFPGRFSGRQFSNSRSEMNVSTLELGDSALYLCASSEGRDQETQYFGPGTRLLVL.

The genes are TRBV28 and TRBJ2-3; D gene uncertain. The CDR3 extends over 13 amino acids. The V and J ends lost 8 bases and 5 bases respectively, with 14 bases between them. Germline V lookup: CDR1 MDHEN, CDR2 SYDVKM. CDR3 DNA sequence: TGTGCCAGCGTGGCCTGGGTGGGAGATACGCAGTATTTT. Residues: CASVAWVGDTQYF.

This clone was detected ten times or more. V gene TRBV7-3 combines with J gene TRBJ2-3; 10 bases agree with TRBD1. The CDR3 runs 16 residues. J lost 0 bases, V lost 5 bases, and 5 bases had no gene match. Germline CDR1 reads SGHTA; CDR2 reads FQGTGA. The CDR3 is CASSDRTGGSTDTQYF. The CDR3 nucleotides are TGTGCCAGCAGCGACCGGACAGGGGGTAGCACAGATACGCAGTATTTT.

A single count supports this clone. This chain uses TRBV5-1 with TRBJ2-3; D not certain. This CDR3 comprises 18 residues. V was pared by 0 bases and J by 2 bases, with 19 bases between. Germline values: CDR1 SGHRS, CDR2 YFSETQ. Here the CDR3 reads CASSLGVAQLLYTDTQYF. DNA of the CDR3: TGCGCCAGCAGCTTGGGAGTTGCACAACTCCTTTACACAGATACGCAGTATTTT.

This clone was seen more than once but under ten times. The gene calls are TRBV9 and TRBJ2-5, with 8 bases fitting TRBD1. The V gene end was trimmed by 0 bases and the J gene end by 6 bases; junction bases not matched to a gene: 22. The germline CDR1 and CDR2 sequences are SGDLS and YYNGEE. The CDR3 runs 20 residues. The CDR3 DNA reads as TGTGCCAGCAGCGTAGCAGCGGCAGGGGGCCGACTGGGCCTACTTCAGACCCAGTACTTC. The encoded protein is CASSVAAAGGRLGLLQTQYF. Full variable domain (outside the CDR3, taken from reference TRBV9 and TRBJ2-5): DSGVTQTPKHLITATGQRVTLRCSPRSGDLSVYWYQQSLDQGLQFLIQYYNGEERAKGNILERFSAQQFPDLHSELNLSSLELGDSALYFCASSVAAAGGRLGLLQTQYFGPGTRLLVL.